This T cell receptor beta chain was sequenced for a study of blood T cells in healthy people across ages. The study, taken as a whole, reports: Without sorted subsets, naive and antigen-experienced compartments could not be conclusively compared. Older age went with lower TCR beta diversity per million T cells, in a roughly linear way.

A J-beta primer mix and a sample-barcoded 5' primer were used in a second PCR of roughly 7 to 12 cycles. Each cDNA was tagged by a template-switch adaptor containing 12 random nucleotides. Each CDR3 protein is one row after TCRdb ran MiXCR on the 5' RACE reads. The sample has about 1.4 million distinct CDR3 sequences, approximately 59% seen once; the top ten hold over 5.5%. Points on this clonotype: Its antigen is unknown.

Healthy Caucasian individuals from Russia aged 6 to 90 were enrolled as donors. V lost 7 bases, J lost 3 bases, and 19 bases lay in between. Looked up from germline, CDR1 is SQVTM and CDR2 is ANQGSEA. This CDR3 region has 14 residues. V gene TRBV29-1 combines with J gene TRBJ2-7, with unresolved D. This TCR was sampled from a man aged 18 to 29 in good health. The sample comprised blood. CDR3 sequence: CSARSRRPYYEQYF. CDR3 nucleotide sequence: TGCAGCGCCCGATCCAGACGACCCTACTACGAGCAGTACTTC.